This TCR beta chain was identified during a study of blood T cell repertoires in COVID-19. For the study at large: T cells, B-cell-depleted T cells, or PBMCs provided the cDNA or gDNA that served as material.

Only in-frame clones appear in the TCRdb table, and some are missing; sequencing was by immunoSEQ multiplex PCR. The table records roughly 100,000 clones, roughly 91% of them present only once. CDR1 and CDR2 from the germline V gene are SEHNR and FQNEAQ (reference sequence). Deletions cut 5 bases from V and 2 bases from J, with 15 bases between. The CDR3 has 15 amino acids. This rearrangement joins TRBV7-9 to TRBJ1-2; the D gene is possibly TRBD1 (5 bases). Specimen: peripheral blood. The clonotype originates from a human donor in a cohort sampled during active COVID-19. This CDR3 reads CASSPSGQGNYGYTF. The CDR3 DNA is TGTGCCAGCAGCCCAAGTGGGCAGGGAAACTATGGCTACACCTTC.